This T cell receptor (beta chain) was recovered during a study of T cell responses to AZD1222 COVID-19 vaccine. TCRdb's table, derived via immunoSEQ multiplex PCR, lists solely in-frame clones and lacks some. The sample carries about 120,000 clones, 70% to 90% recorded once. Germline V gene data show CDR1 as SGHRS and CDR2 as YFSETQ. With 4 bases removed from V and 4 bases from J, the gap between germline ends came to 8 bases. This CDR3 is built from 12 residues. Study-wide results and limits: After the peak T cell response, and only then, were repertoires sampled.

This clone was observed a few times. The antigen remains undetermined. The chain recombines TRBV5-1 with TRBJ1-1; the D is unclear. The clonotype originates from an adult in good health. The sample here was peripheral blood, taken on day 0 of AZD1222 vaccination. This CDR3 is CASSPDLTEAFF. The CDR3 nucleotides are TGCGCCAGCAGCCCCGATCTCACTGAAGCTTTCTTT. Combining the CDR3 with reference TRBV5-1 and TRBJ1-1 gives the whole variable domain KAGVTQTPRYLIKTRGQQVTLSCSPISGHRSVSWYQQTPGQGLQFLFEYFSETQRNKGNFPGRFSGRQFSNSRSEMNVSTLELGDSALYLCASSPDLTEAFFGQGTRLTVV.